These T cell receptor beta chains were read from a single sample in a study of blood T cell repertoires in COVID-19. TCRdb's copy holds only in-frame clones and misses some; the assay was immunoSEQ multiplex PCR. The sample holds roughly 110,000 clones, over 80% seen once. Sequenced input: peripheral blood. All receptors derive from a woman in her 70s with acute or convalescent COVID-19. The CDR3 runs from the conserved cysteine through the conserved F or W. The D gene is left open where the match is weak. Only part of the rows carry a size: once, few, many, or a class if the clone is expanded.

v_gene	d_gene	abundance	j_gene	CDR3aa	CDR3nt
TRBV20-1	-	-	TRBJ1-2	CSALAGQGYTF	TGCAGTGCTCTGGCGGGGCAGGGCTACACCTTC
TRBV28	TRBD1	-	TRBJ1-6	CASSQQGAANSPLHF	TGTGCCAGCAGCCAACAGGGGGCTGCGAATTCACCCCTCCACTTT
TRBV9	-	-	TRBJ2-1	CASSASGFSYNEQFF	TGTGCCAGCAGCGCCAGCGGGTTTTCCTACAATGAGCAGTTCTTC
TRBV28	TRBD1	once	TRBJ1-5	CASSQTGGAAQPQHF	TGTGCCAGCAGTCAGACAGGGGGCGCAGCTCAGCCCCAGCATTTT
TRBV19	TRBD1	-	TRBJ1-3	CASSLGQGSNTIYF	TGTGCCAGTAGCCTTGGACAGGGAAGCAACACCATATATTTT
TRBV9	-	-	TRBJ2-5	CASSVGGGASGETQYF	TGTGCCAGCAGCGTAGGAGGGGGGGCTAGCGGAGAGACCCAGTACTTC
TRBV12-5	TRBD2	once	TRBJ2-1	CASGSWTSNNEQFF	TGTGCTAGTGGTTCTTGGACTAGTAACAATGAGCAGTTCTTC
TRBV29-1	-	-	TRBJ1-6	CSVELSKNSPLHF	TGCAGCGTTGAATTGAGTAAGAATTCACCCCTCCACTTT
TRBV7-2	-	-	TRBJ1-2	CASTGRRIYGYTF	TGTGCCAGTACAGGGCGCCGTATCTATGGCTACACCTTC
TRBV7-6	-	-	TRBJ2-2	CASNKWGPQVTGELFF	TGTGCAAGCAACAAATGGGGGCCCCAGGTGACCGGGGAGCTGTTTTTT
TRBV14	-	-	TRBJ2-3	CASSQEKGGGTDTQYF	TGTGCCAGCAGCCAAGAGAAGGGCGGAGGTACAGATACGCAGTATTTT